This record concerns one T cell receptor beta chain sequence. This sample is part of a study of blood T cell repertoires in COVID-19. Assay used: immunoSEQ multiplex PCR; TCRdb lists only in-frame clones, some missing. This table has roughly 230,000 clones, about 80% appearing once. In germline, CDR1 is SGHNT, CDR2 YENEEA. Between the trimmed V and J ends, which lost 4 bases and 11 bases, there was a span of 23 bases. This CDR3 has 15 amino acids. The specimen sequenced was PBMCs or T cells enriched from blood (not recorded which). The origin of this receptor is a man aged 45-60 years who had recovered from COVID-19. The chain joins TRBV11-3 to TRBJ1-2; no clear D gene. CDR3 loop: CASSYRGGSREGYTF. DNA for the CDR3: TGTGCCAGCAGCTATAGAGGAGGGTCAAGGGAAGGGTACACCTTC.